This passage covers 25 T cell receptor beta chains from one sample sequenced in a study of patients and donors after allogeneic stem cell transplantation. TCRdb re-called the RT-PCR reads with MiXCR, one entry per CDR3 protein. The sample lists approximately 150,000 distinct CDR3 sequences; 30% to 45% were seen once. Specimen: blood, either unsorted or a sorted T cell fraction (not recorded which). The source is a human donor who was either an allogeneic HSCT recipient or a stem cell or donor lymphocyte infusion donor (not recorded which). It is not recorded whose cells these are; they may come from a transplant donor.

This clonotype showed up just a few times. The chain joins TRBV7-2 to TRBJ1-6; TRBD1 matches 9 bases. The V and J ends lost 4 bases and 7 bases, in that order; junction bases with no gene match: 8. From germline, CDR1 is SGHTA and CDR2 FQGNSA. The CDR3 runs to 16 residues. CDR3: CASSSMGQGKNSPLHF. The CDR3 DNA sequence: TGTGCCAGCAGCTCTATGGGACAGGGAAAGAATTCACCCCTCCACTTT.

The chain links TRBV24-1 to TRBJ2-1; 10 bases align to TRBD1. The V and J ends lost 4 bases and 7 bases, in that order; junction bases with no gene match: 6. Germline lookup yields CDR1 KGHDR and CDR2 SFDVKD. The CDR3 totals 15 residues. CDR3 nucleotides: TGTGCCACCAGTGACCGACAGGGGGCCTGGAATGAGCAGTTCTTC. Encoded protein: CATSDRQGAWNEQFF.

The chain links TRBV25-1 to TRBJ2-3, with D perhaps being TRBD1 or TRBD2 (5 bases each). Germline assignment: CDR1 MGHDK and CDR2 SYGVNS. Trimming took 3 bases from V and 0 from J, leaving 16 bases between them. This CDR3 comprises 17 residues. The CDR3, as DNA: TGTGCCAGCAGTGATCCCGGGACCCTCTTTAGCACAGATACGCAGTATTTT. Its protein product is CASSDPGTLFSTDTQYF.

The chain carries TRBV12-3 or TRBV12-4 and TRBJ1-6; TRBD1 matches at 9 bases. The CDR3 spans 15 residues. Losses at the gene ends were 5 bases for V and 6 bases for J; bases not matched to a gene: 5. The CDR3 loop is CASSPRQGVNSPLHF. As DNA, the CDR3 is TGTGCCAGCAGTCCAAGACAGGGGGTTAATTCACCCCTCCACTTT.

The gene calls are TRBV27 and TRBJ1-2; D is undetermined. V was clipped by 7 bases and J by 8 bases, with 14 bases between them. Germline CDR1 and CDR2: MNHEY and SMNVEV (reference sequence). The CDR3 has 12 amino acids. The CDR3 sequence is CASTATRIGYTF. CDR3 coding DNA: TGTGCCAGCACCGCGACCAGAATCGGCTACACCTTC.

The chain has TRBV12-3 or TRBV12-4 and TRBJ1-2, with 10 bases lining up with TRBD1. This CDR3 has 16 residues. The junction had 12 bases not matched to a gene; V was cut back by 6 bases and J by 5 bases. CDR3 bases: TGTGCCAGCAGATCTAACCGGGACAGGGGAACATATGGCTACACCTTC. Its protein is CASRSNRDRGTYGYTF.

The CDR3 DNA sequence: TGTGCCAGCAGTTTATGGGGGGCCGGGGACTATGGCTACACCTTC. Translated, it gives CASSLWGAGDYGYTF. The chain couples TRBV27 to TRBJ1-2, with a tentative D call TRBD1 (6 bases). Between the trimmed V and J ends, which lost 1 base and 3 bases, there was a span of 12 bases. Per the germline V gene, CDR1 is MNHEY and CDR2 is SMNVEV (reference sequence). CDR3 length equals 15 residues.

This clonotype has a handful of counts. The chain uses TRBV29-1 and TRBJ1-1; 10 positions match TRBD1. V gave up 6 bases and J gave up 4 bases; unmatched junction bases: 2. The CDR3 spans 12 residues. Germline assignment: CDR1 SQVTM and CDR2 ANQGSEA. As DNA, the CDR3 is TGCAGCGTCCGGACAGGGGGCACTGAAGCTTTCTTT. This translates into CSVRTGGTEAFF.

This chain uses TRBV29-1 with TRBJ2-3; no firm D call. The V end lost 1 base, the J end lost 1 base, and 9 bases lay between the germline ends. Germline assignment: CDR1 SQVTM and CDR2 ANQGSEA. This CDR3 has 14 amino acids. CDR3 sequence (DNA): TGCAGCGTTGAAGGGGAAGTAGGCACAGATACGCAGTATTTT. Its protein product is CSVEGEVGTDTQYF.

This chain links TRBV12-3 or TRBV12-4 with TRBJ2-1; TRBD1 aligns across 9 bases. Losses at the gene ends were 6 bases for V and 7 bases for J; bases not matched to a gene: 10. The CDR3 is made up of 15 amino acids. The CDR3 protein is CASRTGTGTLNEQFF. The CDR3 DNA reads TGTGCCAGCAGAACCGGGACAGGGACTCTGAATGAGCAGTTCTTC.

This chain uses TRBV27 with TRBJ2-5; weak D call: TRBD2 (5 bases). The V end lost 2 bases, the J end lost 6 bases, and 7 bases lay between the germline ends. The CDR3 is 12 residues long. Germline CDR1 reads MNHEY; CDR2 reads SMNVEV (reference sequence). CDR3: CASSLDYKTQYF. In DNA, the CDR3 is TGTGCCAGCAGTTTAGACTACAAGACCCAGTACTTC.

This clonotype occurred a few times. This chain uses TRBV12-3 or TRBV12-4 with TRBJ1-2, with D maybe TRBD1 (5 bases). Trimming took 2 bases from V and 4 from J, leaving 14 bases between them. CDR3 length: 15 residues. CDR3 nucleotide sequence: TGTGCCAGCAGTTTATGGGGGGATAGTGTCTATGGCTACACCTTC. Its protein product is CASSLWGDSVYGYTF.

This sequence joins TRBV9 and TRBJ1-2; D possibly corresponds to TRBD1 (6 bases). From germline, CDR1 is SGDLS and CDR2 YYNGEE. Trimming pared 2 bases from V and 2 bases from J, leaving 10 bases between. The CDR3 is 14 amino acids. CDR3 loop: CASSVSGHNYGYTF. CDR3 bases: TGTGCCAGCAGCGTCTCGGGACACAACTATGGCTACACCTTC.

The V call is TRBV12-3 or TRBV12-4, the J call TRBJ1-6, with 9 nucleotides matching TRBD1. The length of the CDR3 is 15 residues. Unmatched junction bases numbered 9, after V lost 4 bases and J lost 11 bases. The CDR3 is CASSSPRDREAPLHF. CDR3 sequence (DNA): TGTGCCAGCAGTTCCCCCCGGGACAGGGAGGCACCCCTCCACTTT.

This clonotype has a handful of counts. CDR3 amino acids: CSVETGKKGETQYF. The CDR3 nucleotides read TGCAGCGTTGAAACAGGGAAAAAGGGAGAGACCCAGTACTTC. This rearrangement joins TRBV29-1 to TRBJ2-5; D might be TRBD1 (6 bases). Germline V lookup: CDR1 SQVTM, CDR2 ANQGSEA. The CDR3 consists of 14 residues. V was cut by 2 bases and J by 4 bases, with 14 bases left in between.

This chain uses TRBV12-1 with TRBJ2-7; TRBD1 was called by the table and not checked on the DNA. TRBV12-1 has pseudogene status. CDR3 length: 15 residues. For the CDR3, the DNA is TGTGCCAGCAACTTAATTCCCAGGGGTACCTACGAGCAGTACGTC. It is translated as CASNLIPRGTYEQYV.

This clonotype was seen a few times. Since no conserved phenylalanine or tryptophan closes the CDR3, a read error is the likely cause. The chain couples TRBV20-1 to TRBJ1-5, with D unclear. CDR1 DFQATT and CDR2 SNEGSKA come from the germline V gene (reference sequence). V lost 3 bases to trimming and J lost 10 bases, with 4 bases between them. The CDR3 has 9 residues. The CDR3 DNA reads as TGCAGTGCTAGCCATCCCCAGCATTCT. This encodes CSASHPQHS.

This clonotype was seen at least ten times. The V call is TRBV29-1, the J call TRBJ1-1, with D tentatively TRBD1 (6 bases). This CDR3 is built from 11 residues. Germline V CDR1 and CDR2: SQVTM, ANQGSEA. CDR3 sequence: CIGQLNTEAFF. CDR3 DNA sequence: TGCATCGGACAGTTGAACACTGAAGCTTTCTTT.

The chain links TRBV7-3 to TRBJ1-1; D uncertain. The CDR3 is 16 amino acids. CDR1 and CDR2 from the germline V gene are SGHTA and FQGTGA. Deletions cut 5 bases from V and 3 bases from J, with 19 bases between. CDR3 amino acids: CASSPYWSRVDTEAFF. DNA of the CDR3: TGTGCCAGCAGCCCTTATTGGTCGAGGGTTGACACTGAAGCTTTCTTT.

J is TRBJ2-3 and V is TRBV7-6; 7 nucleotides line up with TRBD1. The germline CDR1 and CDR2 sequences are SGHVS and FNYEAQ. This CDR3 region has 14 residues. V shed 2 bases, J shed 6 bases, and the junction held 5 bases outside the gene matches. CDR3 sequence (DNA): TGTGCCAGCAGCTTATATCAGACAGGGGATACGCAGTATTTT. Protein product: CASSLYQTGDTQYF.

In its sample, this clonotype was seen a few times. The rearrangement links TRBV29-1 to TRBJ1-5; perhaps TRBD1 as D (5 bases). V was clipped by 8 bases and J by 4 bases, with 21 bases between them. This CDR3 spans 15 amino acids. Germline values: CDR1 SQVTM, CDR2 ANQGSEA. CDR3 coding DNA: TGCAGCCGAACCCAACAGGAGGTGGAGAATCAGCCCCAGCATTTT. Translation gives CSRTQQEVENQPQHF.

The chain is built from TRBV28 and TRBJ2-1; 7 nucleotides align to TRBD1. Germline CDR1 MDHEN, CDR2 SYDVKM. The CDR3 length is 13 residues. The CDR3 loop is CASIRGWSNEQFF. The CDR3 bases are TGTGCGTCTATCAGGGGGTGGTCGAATGAGCAGTTCTTC. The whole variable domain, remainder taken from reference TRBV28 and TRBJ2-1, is DVKVTQSSRYLVKRTGEKVFLECVQDMDHENMFWYRQDPGLGLRLIYFSYDVKMKEKGDIPEGYSVSREKKERFSLILESASTNQTSMYLCASIRGWSNEQFFGPGTRLTVL.

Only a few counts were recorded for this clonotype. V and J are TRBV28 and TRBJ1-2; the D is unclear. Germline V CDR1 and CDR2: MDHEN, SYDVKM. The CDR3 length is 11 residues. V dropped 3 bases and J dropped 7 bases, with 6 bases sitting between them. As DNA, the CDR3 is TGTGCCAGCAGTTTGAAGGTTGGCTACACCTTC. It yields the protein CASSLKVGYTF.

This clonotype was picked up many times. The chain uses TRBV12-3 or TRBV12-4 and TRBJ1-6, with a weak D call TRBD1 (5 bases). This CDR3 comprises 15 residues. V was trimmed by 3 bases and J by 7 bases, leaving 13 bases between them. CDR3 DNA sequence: TGTGCCAGCAGTTTGCGGGGCCTGGGAAATTCACCCCTCCACTTT. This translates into CASSLRGLGNSPLHF.

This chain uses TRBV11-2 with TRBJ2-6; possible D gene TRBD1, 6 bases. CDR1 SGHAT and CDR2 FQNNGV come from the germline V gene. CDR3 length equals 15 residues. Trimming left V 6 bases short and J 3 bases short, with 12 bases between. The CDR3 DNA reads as TGTGCCAGCAGTTTACAGGGATATGGGGCCAACGTCCTGACTTTC. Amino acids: CASSLQGYGANVLTF.